This passage covers 8 T cell receptor beta chains from one sample sequenced in a study of T cell repertoires in cytomegalovirus infection. TCRdb reprocessed the reads via MiXCR and lists one record per CDR3 protein. The top ten clones hold under 15% of a sample with 650,000 to 900,000 distinct CDR3 sequences, about 28% of them seen once. No antigen is known for these receptors. The material was cultured CD8+ T cells from PBMCs, obtained from culture after CMV antigen stimulation. All receptors come from a human donor in good health (CMV status not recorded). Some clones in this sample may be carry-over from other donors' samples.

Only a few counts were recorded for this clonotype. J is TRBJ2-1 and V is TRBV6-5, with TRBD2 as a possible D gene (5 bases). Trimming took 1 base from V and 5 from J, leaving 6 bases between them. The CDR3 length is 13 residues. Germline CDR1 reads MNHEY; CDR2 reads SVGAGI. The CDR3 spells CASSYFGDNEQFF. As DNA, the CDR3 is TGTGCCAGCAGTTACTTCGGGGACAATGAGCAGTTCTTC.

The rearrangement uses TRBV19 and TRBJ1-2; D unclear. Germline loops: CDR1 LNHDA, CDR2 SQIVND (reference sequence). V lost 8 bases and J 2 bases, leaving 21 bases between the germline ends. The CDR3 contains 16 residues. In DNA, the CDR3 is TGTGCCAGTGCAGTTGAGGGCACCCGAGAGAACTATGGCTACACCTTC. Its protein product is CASAVEGTRENYGYTF.

This clonotype was picked up a small number of times. The CDR3 protein is CASSPSLGSLYSNQPQHF. CDR3 nucleotide sequence: TGTGCCAGCAGCCCATCCTTGGGAAGCCTCTATAGCAATCAGCCCCAGCATTTT. The chain employs TRBV28 and TRBJ1-5; D remains unclear. The germline gives CDR1 MDHEN, CDR2 SYDVKM. V was trimmed by 6 bases and J by 0 bases, leaving 21 bases between them. This CDR3 has 18 amino acids. Using reference TRBV28 and TRBJ1-5 for the parts outside the CDR3, the full variable domain is DVKVTQSSRYLVKRTGEKVFLECVQDMDHENMFWYRQDPGLGLRLIYFSYDVKMKEKGDIPEGYSVSREKKERFSLILESASTNQTSMYLCASSPSLGSLYSNQPQHFGDGTRLSIL.

This clonotype was recorded a few times. This chain uses TRBV19 with TRBJ1-6; TRBD1 is a possible D gene (6 bases). The CDR3 contains 15 residues. Germline V gene data show CDR1 as LNHDA and CDR2 as SQIVND (reference sequence). Between the trimmed V and J ends, which lost 3 bases and 7 bases, there was a span of 13 bases. This CDR3 reads CASSMSRGLNSPLHF. CDR3 nucleotide sequence: TGTGCCAGTAGTATGTCCAGGGGACTAAATTCACCCCTCCACTTT.

In nucleotides, the CDR3 is TGTGCCAGAAGCTTGACTGGTCCACGCGGCTTGGGGTCGGGCAATCAGCCCCAGCATTTT. This sequence encodes CARSLTGPRGLGSGNQPQHF. V is TRBV5-3 and J is TRBJ1-5; D remains ambiguous. TRBV5-3 is assigned to the ORF class and has an uncertain function. The CDR3 loop spans 20 amino acids. Trimming removed 1 base at V and 2 bases at J, with 25 bases between.

This clonotype was counted only a few times. The chain links TRBV27 to TRBJ1-1; D is undetermined. The CDR3 is 17 residues long. Germline V gives CDR1 MNHEY, CDR2 SMNVEV (reference sequence). V was cut by 1 base and J by 2 bases, with 17 bases left in between. CDR3 sequence reads: CASSLWGSPESNTEAFF. CDR3 bases: TGTGCCAGCAGTTTATGGGGTAGCCCGGAAAGTAACACTGAAGCTTTCTTT.

This clonotype was picked up a small number of times. This chain links TRBV19 with TRBJ1-6; a weak D match, TRBD1 (5 bases). V was cut by 3 bases and J by 7 bases, with 16 bases left in between. The CDR3 covers 16 residues. Germline CDR1 reads LNHDA; CDR2 reads SQIVND (reference sequence). CDR3 in amino acids: CASSMDPGRMNSPLHF. CDR3 bases: TGTGCCAGTAGTATGGACCCGGGACGGATGAATTCACCCCTCCACTTT.

The rearrangement joins TRBV29-1 to TRBJ1-1, with D perhaps matching TRBD1 (5 bases). Germline CDR1 reads SQVTM; CDR2 reads ANQGSEA. This CDR3 spans 10 amino acids. With 7 bases removed from V and 10 bases from J, the gap between germline ends came to 13 bases. As DNA, the CDR3 is TGCAGCGCCCTTGGGGCAGGAGCTTTCTTT. Protein sequence: CSALGAGAFF.